This T cell receptor (beta chain) was recorded in a study of shared clonotypes between healthy human individuals (TCRdb year 2020). Regarding the research as a whole: A couple of women and a few men aged 18 to 49 years were included in the cohort. For each donor, CD4 naive and CD4 memory were each run on three plates, CD8 naive on two plates, and CD8 memory on one plate. To estimate repertoire size and how much clonotype sharing occurs between individuals, the study deeply sequenced the blood TCR repertoires of about 5 healthy adults. Different laboratories and diverse techniques were used to prepare libraries and sequence TCR repertoires, to increase sequencing depth and limit assay-specific biases. Leukapheresis yielded between about 0.9 and 10 billion PBMCs per donor. Broader findings and caveats from the paper: The genetic and exposure-history diversity represented was limited by the small number of donors. Rarefaction of sorted-subset datasets indicated incomplete sequencing despite the large sequencing depth. Pairwise subsampling indicated that sequencing depth was expected to affect the degree of clonotype sharing among donors. Estimated clonotype richness was generally larger for naive than for memory subsets. Sampling was restricted to blood, and TCR repertoires in tissues likely differ from the TCR repertoires found in blood. Sharing across several donors was observed for about 4.8% of naive CD4, over 3% of naive CD8, 2% to 2.5% of memory CD4, and roughly 0.4% of memory CD8 clonotypes. Higher generation probabilities were observed for clonotypes shared by all four sorted-subset donors than for non-shared clonotypes.

For the CD8 naive samples, CD45RO-negative cells were positively selected for CCR7, yielding a CD45RA+CCR7+ population from which TemRA cells were excluded. Healthy HIV-negative adults with no recently reported acute infections or vaccinations were included as donors. Every donor was a Caucasian adult residing in Nashville, Tennessee, USA. Blood was obtained by leukapheresis, after which PBMCs were separated by Ficoll-Histopaque density gradient centrifugation and cryopreserved in liquid nitrogen vapor phase. Purity and quantity of every magnetically sorted T cell population were checked by analytical flow cytometry. Genomic DNA was isolated from each sorted fraction and quantified by UV absorbance on a Nanodrop 2000c. Using the deep immunoSEQ assay, multiplex PCR amplified TCR CDR3 regions from genomic DNA. Genomic DNA extracted from each cell subset was distributed evenly over all wells of several immunoSEQ 96-well plates, and each plate served as one replicate. For sorted subsets, each replicate PCR was loaded with 200 ng genomic DNA, equivalent to 25,000 to 30,000 T cell genomes. Purified libraries were measured with a Qubit 3.0 fluorometer, size-checked on a Bioanalyzer 2100, and measured again with the KAPA Library Quantification kit. Every immunoSEQ 96-well plate was sequenced on a separate single-read 150-cycle Illumina NextSeq 550 flow cell. For the original study's pipeline: Because the immunoSEQ output held only junctional sequences and lacked quality scores, the filtering could not match the filtering applied to full-length reads. To assign V/J genes and CDR3, sequences were annotated against IMGT germline references using PyIR, a Python wrapper for IgBLAST v1.9. Any read was removed if the V/J assignment was weak (E-value above 1e-6), the CDR3 was missing, or the read contained stop codons, out-of-frame junctions, or ambiguous translated residues. V3J clonotypes were defined by identical inferred V gene, J gene, and CDR3 amino acid sequence. Percentage overlap between repertoires was computed as shared unique clonotypes divided by the size of the smaller repertoire. Richness of each repertoire was evaluated using RTK rarefaction, the Chao1 estimator, and Recon v2.1 estimates of unobserved clonotypes. Generation probabilities were computed with OLGA for all TCRbeta clonotypes obtained by the gDNA method from a handful of donors. TCRdb mirrors the immuneACCESS table, restricted to in-frame sequences. Some clones are absent from its copies; in checked studies, under half trace to an unresolved V gene, and the reason for the others is unknown. V and J calls and clone size come straight from that table; D and trimming were deduced from the DNA. For this sample the table gives a few million clones, of which just over 90% were detected only once. The ten largest clones take up around 1.7% of the sample.

Trimming at the junction amounts to 7 bases on V and 5 bases on J, and the germline ends lie 18 bases apart. Based on the germline V gene (reference sequence), the CDR1 and CDR2 sequences are MNHEY and SMNVEV. From its cysteine to its phenylalanine, the CDR3 spans 14 amino acids. Only CDR3 DNA remains: 42 bases, in frame from the first base. For this clone: No cognate antigen has been identified for it. Base qualities are missing; no much larger clone stands one base away.

The clonotype was recovered from a man in his late teens or twenties in good health. Some clones in this sample may be carry-over from other donors' samples. The sample consisted of naive CD8+ T cells from PBMCs. The meaning of the sample's cell subset or site label: CD45RA+CCR7+. Rearrangement joined TRBV27 to TRBJ2-7; the D gene is perhaps TRBD2, from 7 matching bases. The bases are TGTGCCAGCATGTTAGGGGGGGCGCTTAACGAGCAGTACTTC. The encoded protein is CASMLGGALNEQYF.